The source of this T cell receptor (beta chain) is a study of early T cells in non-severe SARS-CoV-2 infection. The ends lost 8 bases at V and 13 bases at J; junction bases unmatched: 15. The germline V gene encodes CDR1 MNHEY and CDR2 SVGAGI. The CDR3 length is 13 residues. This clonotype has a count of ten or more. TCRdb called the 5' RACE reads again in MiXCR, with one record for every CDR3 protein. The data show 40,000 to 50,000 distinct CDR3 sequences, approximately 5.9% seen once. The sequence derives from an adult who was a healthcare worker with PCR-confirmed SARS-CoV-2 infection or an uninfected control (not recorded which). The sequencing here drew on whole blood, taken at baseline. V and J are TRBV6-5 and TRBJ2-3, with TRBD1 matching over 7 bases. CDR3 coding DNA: TGTGCCAGCGGACTGTGGGACAGTCCGACGGAGTATTTT. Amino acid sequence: CASGLWDSPTEYF.